The text below deals with one T cell receptor beta chain. What it recognizes is unknown. The data stem from a study of regulatory T cells in long-lasting Graves disease. Study-wide points: Those with persistent disease had in common more public clonotypes (more than 2,500) than new patients (approximately 970). Graves' patients with persistent disease showed TCR diversity lower than patients newly diagnosed.

Sequencing libraries for TCR beta were prepared with iRepertoire HTBI primers and Arm-PCR of CDR3 regions. TCRdb analysed the multiplex PCR reads with MiXCR anew, one entry per CDR3 protein. Of 500,000 to 700,000 distinct CDR3 sequences listed, about 30% were seen once; the top ten hold about two fifths. V gave up 5 bases and J gave up 11 bases, with 10 bases separating them. This CDR3 has 10 amino acids. Germline V lookup: CDR1 MDHEN, CDR2 SYDVKM. The time point denotes: persistent/refractory GD, antithyroid drugs over 5 years with positive TRAb. Isolated PBMC RNA provided the starting material for the TCR library.

The sequences come from peripheral blood mononuclear cells (PBMCs), collected when the disease was refractory, from a patient treated with antithyroid drugs. The V and J genes are TRBV28 and TRBJ2-7, with D unresolved. The sequence was obtained from a female donor with Graves disease. The CDR3 sequence is CASSAVRKYF. The CDR3 nucleotides read TGTGCCAGCAGTGCGGTCCGGAAGTACTTC. The complete variable domain, with remaining parts taken from reference TRBV28 and TRBJ2-7, reads DVKVTQSSRYLVKRTGEKVFLECVQDMDHENMFWYRQDPGLGLRLIYFSYDVKMKEKGDIPEGYSVSREKKERFSLILESASTNQTSMYLCASSAVRKYFGPGTRLTVT.